Listed below are T cell receptor beta chains from one sample, sequenced in a study of cytomegalovirus exposure and HLA in healthy donors. Repertoires were generated with immunoSEQ multiplex PCR, while TCRdb's copy carries only in-frame clones and drops some. This table has some 180,000 clones, roughly 78% appearing once. The source material was PBMCs. Every receptor here comes from a woman in her thirties in good health and CMV-seronegative. CDR3s include the opening cysteine and the closing phenylalanine or tryptophan. Each record gives: V gene, D gene, J gene, clone size, CDR3 DNA, CDR3 protein. The D gene is left open where the match is weak. Rows may omit the clone size; those that give it use once, few, many or a size class.

TRBV18	-	TRBJ1-2	-	TGTGCCAGCTCACCGGGGCCGGGGGACTATGGCTACACCTTC	CASSPGPGDYGYTF
TRBV4-1	-	TRBJ2-7	few	TGCGCCAGCAGCCAAGCCCCGCCGGGTGCGTTCTACGAGCAGTACTTC	CASSQAPPGAFYEQYF
TRBV5-8	-	TRBJ1-1	-	TGTGCCAGCAGCTTTCAGGGATTGAACACTGAAGCTTTCTTT	CASSFQGLNTEAFF
TRBV19	TRBD1	TRBJ1-6	-	TGTGCCAGTAGTATGAACACGGGACAGAATAATTCACCCCTCCACTTT	CASSMNTGQNNSPLHF
TRBV7-2	-	TRBJ1-1	few	TGTGCCAGCAGCTTCCAGGGGTTTGAAGCTTTCTTT	CASSFQGFEAFF
TRBV9	-	TRBJ2-7	-	TGTGCCAGCAGCCCACGAGGGGGACCCATTAGCTCCTACGAGCAGTACTTC	CASSPRGGPISSYEQYF
TRBV7-2	-	TRBJ1-1	-	TGTGTCAGCAGCTCCATAAGTTTTGGCAACACTGAAGCTTTCTTT	CVSSSISFGNTEAFF
TRBV5-1	TRBD1	TRBJ2-3	-	TGCGCCAGCAGCTTTTCCCCGGGACAGGGGGACACAGATACGCAGTATTTT	CASSFSPGQGDTDTQYF
TRBV18	TRBD1	TRBJ2-3	-	TGTGCCAGCTCATCTAGGACAGGGGTAGCCACAGATACGCAGTATTTT	CASSSRTGVATDTQYF
TRBV5-6	-	TRBJ1-1	-	TGTGCCAGCAGCTTGGCTTGGGCAGGGGAAAGGGAGAACACTGAAGCTTTCTTT	CASSLAWAGERENTEAFF
TRBV7-3	-	TRBJ1-1	-	TGTGCCAGCAGCTTAAGAGGGGGTACTGAAGCTTTCTTT	CASSLRGGTEAFF
TRBV10-1	-	TRBJ2-7	-	TGCGCCAGCAGTGAGTCTAACAGATACGAGCAGTACTTC	CASSESNRYEQYF
TRBV9	-	TRBJ1-3	few	TGTGCCAGCAGCGTAGGTCTTGGAAACACCATATATTTT	CASSVGLGNTIYF
TRBV7-9	TRBD1	TRBJ1-4	-	TGTGCCGCCACCGGGACAGGTGAAAAACTGTTTTTT	CAATGTGEKLFF
TRBV5-1	TRBD1	TRBJ2-7	few	TGCGCCAGTACCGGGACAGACTCCTACGAGCAGTACTTC	CASTGTDSYEQYF
TRBV11-2	-	TRBJ1-1	-	TGTGCCAGCAGCTTCGTCACAGGGAGGGAGGGACAAGTTGGTTTCTTT	CASSFVTGREGQVGFF
TRBV5-1	TRBD2	TRBJ2-5	-	TGCGCCAGCAGCTTGGACCCCCCCCGGGGACTAGCGGGGGGTGAGACCCAGTACTTC	CASSLDPPRGLAGGETQYF
TRBV29-1	-	TRBJ1-2	-	TGCAGCACCACCGGGGGGGAAGGTGGCTACACCTTC	CSTTGGEGGYTF
TRBV7-7	-	TRBJ2-7	-	TGTGCCAGCCGAGACCACGGGGTCGGGGTTGAGTACGAGCAGTACTTC	CASRDHGVGVEYEQYF
TRBV5-4	TRBD1	TRBJ1-1	-	TGTGCCAGCAACCCTAGCCCGGACAGGGCAATTGAAGCTTTCTTT	CASNPSPDRAIEAFF
TRBV14	TRBD1	TRBJ1-1	-	TGTGCCAGCAGCTACGGGACAGCCGTCTGGACTGAAGCTTTCTTT	CASSYGTAVWTEAFF
TRBV2	-	TRBJ1-6	-	TGTGCCAGCATAGCGAACCTTAATTCACCCCTCCACTTT	CASIANLNSPLHF
TRBV5-1	TRBD2	TRBJ2-7	-	TGCGCCAGCAGCCCGGGGGGTAGCGGGGTGTACGAGCAGTACTTC	CASSPGGSGVYEQYF
TRBV15	TRBD1	TRBJ2-7	-	TGTGCCACCAGCAGAGATGTGGGACAGGGATTCTACGAGCAGTACTTC	CATSRDVGQGFYEQYF
TRBV18	-	TRBJ2-2	-	TGTGCCAGCTCACCCCTATTGGGAGCGAACACCGGGGAGCTGTTTTTT	CASSPLLGANTGELFF
TRBV10-3	-	TRBJ2-1	-	TGTGCCATCAGTGAAGAGGGATACAATGAGCAGTTCTTC	CAISEEGYNEQFF
TRBV5-4	TRBD2	TRBJ2-2	-	TGTGCCAGCAGCTTACCGGGAGGTAGCGGGGGGGCTAGCACCGGGGAGCTGTTTTTT	CASSLPGGSGGASTGELFF
TRBV4-3	-	TRBJ1-6	-	TGCGCCAGCAGCCAGGTAGGCGGGACGGATCATAATTCACCCCTCCACTTT	CASSQVGGTDHNSPLHF
TRBV12-5	-	TRBJ2-1	-	TGTGCTAGTGTCACAGCGGGCCCTAGCTCCTACAATGAGCAGTTCTTC	CASVTAGPSSYNEQFF
TRBV29-1	-	TRBJ2-3	-	TGCAGCGTTGACCTAGCAGCAGATACGCAGTATTTT	CSVDLAADTQYF
TRBV19	-	TRBJ1-1	-	TGTGCCAGTAGTATAGCGGGAACCATGAACACTGAAGCTTTCTTT	CASSIAGTMNTEAFF
TRBV10-2	TRBD2	TRBJ2-5	-	TGCGCCAGCAGTGAGGAGCCGACTAGCGGGGGGGCCTTAGGGCAAGAGACCCAGTACTTC	CASSEEPTSGGALGQETQYF
TRBV7-7	TRBD2	TRBJ2-3	-	TGTGCTAGCAGCTCTGGACTAGCGGGGGCCTCAGCTGATACGCAGTATTTT	CASSSGLAGASADTQYF
TRBV7-9	TRBD1	TRBJ2-7	-	TGTGCCAGCAGCTCGGGACAGACCTACGAGCAGTACTTC	CASSSGQTYEQYF
TRBV4-3	-	TRBJ2-3	-	TGCGCCAGCAGCCAAGATCAGCGAGGGGGGGCCGCCACAGATACGCAGTATTTT	CASSQDQRGGAATDTQYF
TRBV5-1	TRBD1	TRBJ2-1	-	TGCGCCAGCAGTGTTTTAGGGGACAGTTACTACAATGAGCAGTTCTTC	CASSVLGDSYYNEQFF
TRBV6-4	TRBD1	TRBJ1-5	-	TGTGCCAGCAGTGACAGGGCAGGGGGTAATCAGCCCCAGCATTTT	CASSDRAGGNQPQHF
TRBV7-8	-	TRBJ1-2	once	TGTGCCAGCAGCTTAGGGCAGGCTACCTATGGCTACACCTTC	CASSLGQATYGYTF
TRBV29-1	TRBD1	TRBJ1-1	-	TGCAGCGTTGATCAAGGGGGACAGCTAAACACTGAAGCTTTCTTT	CSVDQGGQLNTEAFF
TRBV19	-	TRBJ1-1	-	TGTGCCAGTACCCGGAGGGGCGGGGCTCGGGACACTGAAGCTTTCTTT	CASTRRGGARDTEAFF
TRBV18	TRBD1	TRBJ2-2	-	TGTGCCAGCTCACCGGACAGGGCCCCCACCGGGGAGCTGTTTTTT	CASSPDRAPTGELFF
TRBV6-5	TRBD1	TRBJ2-7	-	TGTGCCAGCAGTCCTCCGGGACAGGGCTTCGGCGAGCAGTACTTC	CASSPPGQGFGEQYF
TRBV7-3	-	TRBJ2-2	-	TGTGCCAGCAGCTTAAAGGGCAGGGGTGAGCTGTTTTTT	CASSLKGRGELFF
TRBV5-1	-	TRBJ2-1	-	TGCGCCAGCAGCCCGCAGGGGGGAGTTTACAATGAGCAGTTCTTC	CASSPQGGVYNEQFF
TRBV18	-	TRBJ1-1	-	TGTGCCAGCTCACCAGAAGGACAGATGAACACTGAAGCTTTCTTT	CASSPEGQMNTEAFF
TRBV4-2	TRBD2	TRBJ2-1	-	TGTGCCAGCAGCCGACCGGGACTAGGAACTTACAATGAGCAGTTCTTC	CASSRPGLGTYNEQFF
TRBV7-2	-	TRBJ2-5	-	TGTGCCAGCAGCACAGGACAGATAGGAGAGACCCAGTACTTC	CASSTGQIGETQYF
TRBV5-1	TRBD1	TRBJ2-3	-	TGCGCCAGCAGCTTGATGGGACAGGTTGCAGATACGCAGTATTTT	CASSLMGQVADTQYF
TRBV2	TRBD2	TRBJ2-7	few	TGTGCCAGCAGCCTAGCGGGGGACAGCTCCTACGAGCAGTACTTC	CASSLAGDSSYEQYF
TRBV5-5	-	TRBJ1-5	-	TGTGCCAGCAGCTTTTCGACAGGCAATCAGCCCCAGCATTTT	CASSFSTGNQPQHF
TRBV9	-	TRBJ2-7	-	TGTGCCAGCAGCCCCGTTCTCGGGGGCTACGAGCAGTACTTC	CASSPVLGGYEQYF